The 28 T cell receptor beta chains presented below share a single source sample, sequenced in a study of shared clonotypes between healthy human individuals. Profiling relied on immunoSEQ multiplex PCR, and the TCRdb table lists in-frame clones only, not all of them. The table shows fewer than 600,000 clones, with roughly 72% occurring only once. Sample: PBMCs. Source of these receptors: a woman between 40 and 50 years old in good health. Some clones in this sample may be carry-over from other donors' samples.

This sequence joins TRBV29-1 and TRBJ2-5; 10 nucleotides align to TRBD1. The CDR3 has 13 residues. In germline, CDR1 is SQVTM, CDR2 ANQGSEA. V lost 6 bases to trimming and J lost 4 bases; unmatched junction nucleotides: 5. The CDR3 DNA reads as TGCAGCGTCCGCAGGACAGGGGGAGAGACCCAGTACTTC. Its translation: CSVRRTGGETQYF. Full variable domain (rest looked up from reference TRBV29-1 and TRBJ2-5): SAVISQKPSRDICQRGTSLTIQCQVDSQVTMMFWYRQQPGQSLTLIATANQGSEATYESGFVIDKFPISRPNLTFSTLTVSNMSPEDSSIYLCSVRRTGGETQYFGPGTRLLVL.

This clone was picked up one time. The chain links TRBV7-3 to TRBJ2-3; tentative D call: TRBD2 (6 bases). CDR3 length: 15 residues. CDR1 is SGHTA, CDR2 FQGTGA, per germline. Between the trimmed V and J ends, which lost 2 bases and 0 bases, there was a span of 9 bases. Here the CDR3 DNA reads TGTGCCAGCAGCTTATCGCGGGATAGCACAGATACGCAGTATTTT. Translating it yields CASSLSRDSTDTQYF.

The rearrangement uses TRBV4-2 and TRBJ1-2, with D perhaps matching TRBD1 (5 bases). The V and J ends lost 0 bases and 2 bases respectively, with 13 bases between them. The germline gives CDR1 LGHNA, CDR2 YNFKEQ. The CDR3 totals 16 residues. The CDR3 DNA sequence: TGTGCCAGCAGCCAAGATCGGTACAGGACCAACTATGGCTACACCTTC. It yields the protein CASSQDRYRTNYGYTF.

This clone was seen only once. The identical CDR3 is also encoded by other nucleotide sequences in the sample. CDR3: CASSLGGTDTQYF. CDR3 coding DNA: TGTGCCAGCAGTTTGGGGGGCACAGATACGCAGTATTTT. This chain joins TRBV27 and TRBJ2-3; TRBD1 or TRBD2 may be the D gene (5 bases each). V was trimmed by 3 bases and J by 1 base, leaving 5 bases between them. From germline, CDR1 is MNHEY and CDR2 SMNVEV (reference sequence). The CDR3 spans 13 residues.

This clone was counted ten times or more. The same CDR3 also results from other DNA sequences found in this sample. The chain employs TRBV7-8 and TRBJ2-5; TRBD1 aligns across 8 bases. The CDR3 totals 17 residues. In germline, CDR1 is SGHVS, CDR2 FQNEAQ. With V trimmed by 0 bases and J by 2 bases, 8 bases remained unmatched. The CDR3 nucleotides read TGTGCCAGCAGCTTAGCGCAGGGGGCTGTGTTACAAGAGACCCAGTACTTC. Translation: CASSLAQGAVLQETQYF.

The chain is built from TRBV6-1 and TRBJ2-7; perhaps TRBD1 as D (5 bases). The CDR3 has 15 residues. The germline CDR1 and CDR2 sequences are MNHNS and SASEGT. V lost 7 bases to trimming and J lost 3 bases, with 19 bases between them. CDR3 nucleotides: TGTGCCAGCACCTCAGTAGCAGGACATCTCTACGAGCAGTACTTC. This encodes CASTSVAGHLYEQYF.

The chain recombines TRBV28 with TRBJ2-5; 7 bases map to TRBD2. Germline lookup yields CDR1 MDHEN and CDR2 SYDVKM. This CDR3 has 16 amino acids. Trimming took 3 bases from V and 2 from J; bases not matched to a gene: 9. CDR3 in amino acids: CASSLILASGQETQYF. CDR3 DNA sequence: TGTGCCAGCAGTTTGATTCTCGCTAGCGGACAAGAGACCCAGTACTTC.

This chain connects TRBV5-4 to TRBJ2-1; 7 bases map to TRBD1. J lost 0 bases, V lost 3 bases, and 0 bases had no gene match. From germline, CDR1 is SGHNT and CDR2 YYREEE (reference sequence). The CDR3 contains 14 residues. The CDR3 spells CASSWDSSYNEQFF. The CDR3 nucleotides read TGTGCCAGCAGCTGGGACAGCTCCTACAATGAGCAGTTCTTC.

This clone was detected only a few times. The chain has TRBV5-4 and TRBJ2-2; TRBD2 aligns across 11 bases. CDR3 length: 16 amino acids. Germline V gene data show CDR1 as SGHNT and CDR2 as YYREEE (reference sequence). V was pared by 0 bases and J by 8 bases, with 6 bases of the junction left unmatched. The CDR3 nucleotides read TGTGCCAGCAGCTTGGAACTAGCGGGAGTATTTGGGGAGCTGTTTTTT. Translation: CASSLELAGVFGELFF. Full variable domain (missing parts from reference TRBV5-4 and TRBJ2-2): ETGVTQSPTHLIKTRGQQVTLRCSSQSGHNTVSWYQQALGQGPQFIFQYYREEENGRGNFPPRFSGLQFPNYSSELNVNALELDDSALYLCASSLELAGVFGELFFGEGSRLTVL.

To note about this clone: This CDR3 fails to terminate in the conserved phenylalanine or tryptophan, so it likely reflects a read error. The chain carries TRBV9 and TRBJ2-2; D not resolved. This CDR3 is 15 amino acids long. The V end was cut by 0 bases, the J end by 7 bases, with 13 bases between. Germline CDR1 and CDR2: SGDLS and YYNGEE. The CDR3 reads CASSVDSSRLGELFS. CDR3 bases: TGTGCCAGCAGCGTAGACAGTAGCCGCCTCGGGGAGCTGTTTTCT.

The chain carries TRBV7-2 and TRBJ2-2; D is unresolved. Germline CDR1 reads SGHTA; CDR2 reads FQGNSA. Between the trimmed V and J ends, which lost 5 bases and 0 bases, there was a span of 7 bases. The CDR3 spans 14 residues. CDR3 in amino acids: CASSRRTNTGELFF. The CDR3 region has the DNA TGTGCCAGCAGCAGACGGACGAACACCGGGGAGCTGTTTTTT.

This clone showed up many times. The rearrangement links TRBV7-9 to TRBJ2-7; 15 nucleotides line up with TRBD2. Germline loops: CDR1 SEHNR, CDR2 FQNEAQ (reference sequence). The CDR3 runs to 16 residues. The J segment lost 6 bases and the V segment lost 5 bases, leaving 8 bases of the junction unmatched. The CDR3 nucleotides are TGTGCCAGCAGCCGATCGGGACTAGCGGGAGGATCCGAGCAGTACTTC. This codes for CASSRSGLAGGSEQYF.

This clone was picked up a small number of times. The chain uses TRBV9 and TRBJ1-1, with D uncertain. CDR3 length: 13 amino acids. Deletions cut 0 bases from V and 4 bases from J, with 7 bases between. CDR1 is SGDLS, CDR2 YYNGEE, per germline. The CDR3 protein is CASSVAPGTEAFF. The CDR3, as DNA: TGTGCCAGCAGCGTAGCTCCAGGCACTGAAGCTTTCTTT.

The chain couples TRBV6-1 to TRBJ2-1; 8 positions agree with TRBD2. The trim removed 7 bases at V and 3 bases at J, leaving 5 bases unmatched. The length of the CDR3 is 14 residues. Looked up from germline, CDR1 is MNHNS and CDR2 is SASEGT. The DNA for the CDR3 is TGTGCCAGCATTATAGCGGGAAACTACAATGAGCAGTTCTTC. Translating gives CASIIAGNYNEQFF.

The genes are TRBV18 and TRBJ2-6; perhaps TRBD2 as D (5 bases). CDR1 and CDR2 (germline): KGHSH, LQKENI. V was trimmed by 3 bases and J by 0 bases, leaving 6 bases between them. This CDR3 contains 15 residues. The CDR3 is CASSPGSSGANVLTF. CDR3 DNA sequence: TGTGCCAGCTCACCGGGGAGCTCTGGGGCCAACGTCCTGACTTTC. Filled out from reference TRBV18 and TRBJ2-6, the complete variable domain reads NAGVMQNPRHLVRRRGQEARLRCSPMKGHSHVYWYRQLPEEGLKFMVYLQKENIIDESGMPKERFSAEFPKEGPSILRIQQVVRGDSAAYFCASSPGSSGANVLTFGAGSRLTVL.

The chain is built from TRBV11-2 and TRBJ2-1; TRBD2 might be the D (6 bases). V shed 0 bases and J shed 3 bases, with 9 bases lying between them. CDR3 length: 15 amino acids. Germline CDR1 and CDR2: SGHAT and FQNNGV. The CDR3 spells CASSLDTGVYNEQFF. CDR3 in DNA: TGTGCCAGCAGCTTAGATACGGGGGTCTACAATGAGCAGTTCTTC. The full variable domain, in which reference TRBV11-2 and TRBJ2-1 provide the parts outside the CDR3, is EAGVAQSPRYKIIEKRQSVAFWCNPISGHATLYWYQQILGQGPKLLIQFQNNGVVDDSQLPKDRFSAERLKGVDSTLKIQPAKLEDSAVYLCASSLDTGVYNEQFFGPGTRLTVL.

The chain has TRBV7-9 and TRBJ2-2; 13 bases are a match to TRBD2. Germline V gene lookup returns CDR1 SEHNR and CDR2 FQNEAQ (reference sequence). V shed 1 base and J 5 bases; nucleotides not matched to a gene: 4. The CDR3 totals 17 residues. This CDR3 reads CASSLGGLAGHTGELFF. The CDR3, as DNA: TGTGCCAGCAGCTTAGGGGGACTAGCGGGACATACCGGGGAGCTGTTTTTT.

The genes are TRBV19 and TRBJ1-5, with TRBD1 matching 11 bases. This CDR3 comprises 15 residues. The V segment lost 6 bases and the J segment 6 bases; nucleotides outside the gene matches: 7. CDR1 and CDR2 (germline): LNHDA, SQIVND (reference sequence). CDR3 sequence: CASRMGQGEIQPQHF. The CDR3 nucleotides are TGTGCCAGTAGGATGGGACAGGGGGAGATTCAGCCCCAGCATTTT.

The chain links TRBV30 to TRBJ2-3; possibly TRBD1 for D (5 bases). CDR1 and CDR2 (germline): GTSNPN, SVGIG (reference sequence). This CDR3 comprises 11 residues. Deletions cut 3 bases from V and 6 bases from J, with 7 bases between. The chain's CDR3 is CAWRTVDTQYF. CDR3 DNA: TGTGCCTGGAGGACAGTCGATACGCAGTATTTT. Full variable domain (missing parts from reference TRBV30 and TRBJ2-3): SQTIHQWPATLVQPVGSPLSLECTVEGTSNPNLYWYRQAAGRGLQLLFYSVGIGQISSEVPQNLSASRPQDRQFILSSKKLLLSDSGFYLCAWRTVDTQYFGPGTRLTVL.

The V and J genes are TRBV7-6 and TRBJ2-5; 7 positions match TRBD1. Per germline, CDR1 SGHVS and CDR2 FNYEAQ. J lost 3 bases, V lost 3 bases, and 1 base had no gene match. This CDR3 has 13 amino acids. The chain's CDR3 is CASSFDREETQYF. Here the CDR3 DNA reads TGTGCCAGCAGCTTTGACAGGGAAGAGACCCAGTACTTC.

The chain links TRBV6-1 to TRBJ2-2; TRBD2 matches at 13 bases. The CDR3 length is 15 residues. CDR1 is MNHNS and CDR2 is SASEGT in the germline V gene. V lost 4 bases, J lost 5 bases, and 1 base stayed unmatched. The CDR3 nucleotides are TGTGCCAGCAGTGGACTAGCGGGAGGTACCGGGGAGCTGTTTTTT. Translating it yields CASSGLAGGTGELFF.

The rearrangement uses TRBV5-4 and TRBJ2-7; 7 positions agree with TRBD1. V lost 4 bases, J lost 1 base, and 2 bases stayed unmatched. Germline assignment: CDR1 SGHNT and CDR2 YYREEE (reference sequence). The CDR3 has 13 residues. The CDR3 loop reads CASSQGQSYEQYF. DNA for the CDR3: TGTGCCAGCAGCCAGGGACAGTCCTACGAGCAGTACTTC.

In this sample, this clone turned up a few times. Additional DNA sequences in this sample encode the identical CDR3. The chain combines TRBV9 with TRBJ2-3; 11 positions agree with TRBD2. Germline values: CDR1 SGDLS, CDR2 YYNGEE. The CDR3 has 16 amino acids. V was pared by 4 bases and J by 1 base, with 5 bases of the junction left unmatched. The CDR3 DNA reads as TGTGCCAGCAGCCCCCTAGCGGGAGGAGGCACAGATACGCAGTATTTT. This gives the protein CASSPLAGGGTDTQYF.

CDR3 region: CASSRLRDTGNTIYF. The CDR3 DNA follows: TGTGCCAGCAGCCGCCTAAGGGACACTGGAAACACCATATATTTT. V gene TRBV2 combines with J gene TRBJ1-3, with D possibly TRBD1 on 6 matching bases. V lost 6 bases to trimming and J lost 2 bases, with 14 bases between them. Germline CDR1 SNHLY, CDR2 FYNNEI. This CDR3 comprises 15 residues. The full variable domain, with the rest looked up from reference TRBV2 and TRBJ1-3, is EPEVTQTPSHQVTQMGQEVILRCVPISNHLYFYWYRQILGQKVEFLVSFYNNEISEKSEIFDDQFSVERPDGSNFTLKIRSTKLEDSAMYFCASSRLRDTGNTIYFGEGSWLTVV.

The J gene is TRBJ2-1, the V gene TRBV30; 7 positions match TRBD2. With V trimmed by 1 base and J by 3 bases, 15 bases remained unmatched. The CDR3 has 18 residues. The germline V gene has CDR1 GTSNPN and CDR2 SVGIG (reference sequence). The CDR3 reads CAWSEGRWREKSYNEQFF. The CDR3 nucleotides are TGTGCCTGGAGTGAAGGGAGGTGGCGGGAGAAGAGCTACAATGAGCAGTTCTTC.

This sequence joins TRBV6-4 and TRBJ2-2; D is possibly TRBD2 (6 bases). The CDR3 has 14 amino acids. CDR1 MRHNA and CDR2 SNTAGT come from the germline V gene. The germline V and J ends were trimmed by 6 bases and 2 bases, with 10 bases remaining between them. CDR3 sequence (DNA): TGTGCCAGCAGCCGGGGGATAAACACCGGGGAGCTGTTTTTT. Translated, it gives CASSRGINTGELFF.

This chain uses TRBV5-1 with TRBJ2-7; possibly TRBD1 for D (6 bases). The CDR3 sequence is 14 residues long. The V gene lost 0 bases and the J gene lost 4 bases, with 11 bases spanning the gap. Germline values: CDR1 SGHRS, CDR2 YFSETQ. The CDR3 sequence: CASSLAPGAYEQYF. As DNA, the CDR3 is TGCGCCAGCAGCTTGGCACCAGGGGCGTACGAGCAGTACTTC.

The chain joins TRBV7-3 to TRBJ2-1; weak D call: TRBD2 (6 bases). In germline, CDR1 is SGHTA, CDR2 FQGTGA. This CDR3 region has 14 residues. The germline V and J ends were trimmed by 5 bases and 8 bases, with 16 bases remaining between them. The CDR3 bases are TGTGCCAGCAGCCCCAACTCGGCTAGCGATGAGCAGTTCTTC. Translated, it gives CASSPNSASDEQFF.